This T cell receptor (beta chain) came from a study of cytomegalovirus exposure and HLA in healthy donors. Study conclusions and caveats: Another analysis was done later, and it associated approximately 17,000 TCR beta sequences with HLA alleles at 0.05 false discovery rate.

13 Jbeta primers and 60 Vbeta primers were used for the PCR. Profiled with immunoSEQ multiplex PCR; TCRdb holds only in-frame clones, not every one. The profile shows over 150,000 clones, approximately 70% of them singletons. In the case of this clone: Antigen unknown.

The CDR3 extends over 13 amino acids. Trimming removed 5 bases at V and 1 base at J, with 8 bases between. CDR1 is SGHTA and CDR2 is FQGNSA in the germline V gene. Specimen: PBMCs. The chain recombines TRBV7-2 with TRBJ1-1; no clear D. The sequence was collected from a woman aged 40-49 years in good health and CMV-seropositive. Written as DNA, the CDR3 is TGTGCCAGCAGCACCGGGAGGAACACTGAAGCTTTCTTT. Its protein is CASSTGRNTEAFF.